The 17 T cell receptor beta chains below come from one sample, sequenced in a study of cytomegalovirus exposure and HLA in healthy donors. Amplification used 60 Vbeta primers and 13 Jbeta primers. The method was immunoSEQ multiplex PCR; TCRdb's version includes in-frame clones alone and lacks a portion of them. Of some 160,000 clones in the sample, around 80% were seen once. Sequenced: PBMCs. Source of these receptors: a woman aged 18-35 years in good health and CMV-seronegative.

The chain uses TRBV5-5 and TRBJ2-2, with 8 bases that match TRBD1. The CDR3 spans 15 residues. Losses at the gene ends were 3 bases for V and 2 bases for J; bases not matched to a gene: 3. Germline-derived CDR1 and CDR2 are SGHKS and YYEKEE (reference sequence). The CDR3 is CASSSRGLNTGELFF. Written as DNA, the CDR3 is TGTGCCAGCAGCTCCAGGGGGCTTAACACCGGGGAGCTGTTTTTT. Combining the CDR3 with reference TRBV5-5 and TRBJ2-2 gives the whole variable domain DAGVTQSPTHLIKTRGQQVTLRCSPISGHKSVSWYQQVLGQGPQFIFQYYEKEERGRGNFPDRFSARQFPNYSSELNVNALLLGDSALYLCASSSRGLNTGELFFGEGSRLTVL.

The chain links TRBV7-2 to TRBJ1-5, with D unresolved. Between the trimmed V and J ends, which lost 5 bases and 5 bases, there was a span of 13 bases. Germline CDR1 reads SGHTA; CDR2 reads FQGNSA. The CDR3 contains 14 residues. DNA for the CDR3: TGTGCCAGCAGCCCCCTCGGAGGGTATCAGCCCCAGCATTTT. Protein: CASSPLGGYQPQHF.

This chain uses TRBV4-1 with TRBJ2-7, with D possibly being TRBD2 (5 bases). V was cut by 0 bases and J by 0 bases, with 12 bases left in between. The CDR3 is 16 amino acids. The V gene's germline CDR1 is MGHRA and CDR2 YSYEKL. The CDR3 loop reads CASSQDDGESSYEQYF. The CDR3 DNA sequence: TGCGCCAGCAGCCAAGATGACGGGGAGAGCTCCTACGAGCAGTACTTC.

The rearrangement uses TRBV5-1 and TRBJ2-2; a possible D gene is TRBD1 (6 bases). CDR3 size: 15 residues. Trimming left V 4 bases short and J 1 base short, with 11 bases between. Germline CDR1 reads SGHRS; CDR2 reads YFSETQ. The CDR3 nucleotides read TGCGCCAGCAGCCCGGGACACCGGAACACCGGGGAGCTGTTTTTT. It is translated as CASSPGHRNTGELFF. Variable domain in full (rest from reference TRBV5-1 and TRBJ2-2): KAGVTQTPRYLIKTRGQQVTLSCSPISGHRSVSWYQQTPGQGLQFLFEYFSETQRNKGNFPGRFSGRQFSNSRSEMNVSTLELGDSALYLCASSPGHRNTGELFFGEGSRLTVL.

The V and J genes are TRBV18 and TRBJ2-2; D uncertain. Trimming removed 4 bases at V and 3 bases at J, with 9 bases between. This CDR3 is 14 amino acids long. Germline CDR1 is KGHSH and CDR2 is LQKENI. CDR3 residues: CASSQREYTGELFF. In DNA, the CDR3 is TGTGCCAGCTCACAACGAGAATACACCGGGGAGCTGTTTTTT. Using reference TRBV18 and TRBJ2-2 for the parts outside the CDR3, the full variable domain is NAGVMQNPRHLVRRRGQEARLRCSPMKGHSHVYWYRQLPEEGLKFMVYLQKENIIDESGMPKERFSAEFPKEGPSILRIQQVVRGDSAAYFCASSQREYTGELFFGEGSRLTVL.

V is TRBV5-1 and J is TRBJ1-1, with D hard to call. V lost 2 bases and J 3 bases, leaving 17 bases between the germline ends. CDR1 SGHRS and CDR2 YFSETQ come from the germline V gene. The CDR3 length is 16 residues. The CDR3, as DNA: TGCGCCAGCAGCTTAGACGGAGTCCGGAGGGACACTGAAGCTTTCTTT. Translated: CASSLDGVRRDTEAFF.

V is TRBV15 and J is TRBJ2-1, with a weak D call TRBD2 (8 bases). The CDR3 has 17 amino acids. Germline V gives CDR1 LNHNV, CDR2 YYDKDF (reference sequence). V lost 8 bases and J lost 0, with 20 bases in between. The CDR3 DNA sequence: TGTGCCACCTGGGGGCGGGGGGACAGAAGCTCCTACAATGAGCAGTTCTTC. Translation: CATWGRGDRSSYNEQFF.

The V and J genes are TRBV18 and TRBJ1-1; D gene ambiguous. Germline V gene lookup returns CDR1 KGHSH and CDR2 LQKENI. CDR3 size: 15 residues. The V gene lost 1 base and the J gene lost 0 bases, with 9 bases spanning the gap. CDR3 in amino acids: CASSPRVQMNTEAFF. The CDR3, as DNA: TGTGCCAGCTCACCACGGGTACAGATGAACACTGAAGCTTTCTTT.

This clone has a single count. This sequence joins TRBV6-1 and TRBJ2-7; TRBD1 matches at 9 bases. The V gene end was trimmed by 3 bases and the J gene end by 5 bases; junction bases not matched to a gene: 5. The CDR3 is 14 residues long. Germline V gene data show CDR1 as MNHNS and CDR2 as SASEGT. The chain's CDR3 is CASSEGQGSDEQYF. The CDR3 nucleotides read TGTGCCAGCAGTGAGGGACAGGGATCTGACGAGCAGTACTTC.

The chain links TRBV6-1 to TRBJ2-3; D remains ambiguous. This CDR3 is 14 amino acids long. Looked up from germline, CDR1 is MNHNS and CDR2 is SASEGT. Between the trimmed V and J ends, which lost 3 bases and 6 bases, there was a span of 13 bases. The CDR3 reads CASSDDVPSDTQYF. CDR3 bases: TGTGCCAGCAGTGACGATGTTCCGAGCGATACGCAGTATTTT.

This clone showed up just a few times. For the CDR3, the DNA is TGTGCCAGCAGTGAACTACAGGCCGGCTATGGCTACACCTTC. Its protein is CASSELQAGYGYTF. V is TRBV2 and J is TRBJ1-2; D may be TRBD1 (5 bases). The V gene lost 2 bases and the J gene lost 4 bases, with 11 bases spanning the gap. Germline V gene sequence: CDR1 SNHLY, CDR2 FYNNEI. CDR3 length: 14 amino acids.

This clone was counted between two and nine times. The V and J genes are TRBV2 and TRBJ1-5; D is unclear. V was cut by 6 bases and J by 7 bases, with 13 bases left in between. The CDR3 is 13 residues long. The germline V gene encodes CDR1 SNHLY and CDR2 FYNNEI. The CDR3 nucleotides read TGTGCCAGCAGCCCCGGACGGGAGCAGCCCCAGCATTTT. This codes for CASSPGREQPQHF.

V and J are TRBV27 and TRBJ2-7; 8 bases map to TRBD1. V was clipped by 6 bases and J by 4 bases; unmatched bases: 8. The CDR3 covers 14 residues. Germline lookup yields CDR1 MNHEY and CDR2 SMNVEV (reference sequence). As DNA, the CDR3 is TGTGCCAGCAGCTTGACAGGGGCTTATTACGAGCAGTACTTC. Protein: CASSLTGAYYEQYF.

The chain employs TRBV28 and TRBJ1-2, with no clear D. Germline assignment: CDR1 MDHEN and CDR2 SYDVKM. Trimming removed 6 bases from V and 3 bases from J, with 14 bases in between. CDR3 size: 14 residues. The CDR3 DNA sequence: TGTGCCAGCAGCACATTTAAGGCGGACTATGGCTACACCTTC. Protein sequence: CASSTFKADYGYTF.

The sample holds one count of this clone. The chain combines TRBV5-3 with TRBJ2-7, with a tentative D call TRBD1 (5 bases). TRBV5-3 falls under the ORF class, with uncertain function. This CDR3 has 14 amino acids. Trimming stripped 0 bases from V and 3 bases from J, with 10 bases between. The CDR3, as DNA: TGTGCCAGAAGCTTGGCCAGGGCTAACTACGAGCAGTACTTC. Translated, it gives CARSLARANYEQYF.

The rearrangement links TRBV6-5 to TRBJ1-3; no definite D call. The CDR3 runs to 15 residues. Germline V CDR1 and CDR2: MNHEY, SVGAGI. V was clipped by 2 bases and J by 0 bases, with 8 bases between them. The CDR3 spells CASSYSDNSGNTIYF. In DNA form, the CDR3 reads TGTGCCAGCAGTTACAGTGACAACTCTGGAAACACCATATATTTT.

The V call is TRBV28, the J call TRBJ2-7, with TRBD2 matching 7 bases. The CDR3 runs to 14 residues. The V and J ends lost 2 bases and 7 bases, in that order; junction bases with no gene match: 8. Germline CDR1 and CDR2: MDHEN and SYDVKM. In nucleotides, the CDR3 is TGTGCCAGCAGTTTAGGGGGGGAGGACGCGGAGCAGTACTTC. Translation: CASSLGGEDAEQYF.